Detailed here is one TCR beta chain. The antigen is unknown. The entry originates in a study of cytomegalovirus exposure and HLA in healthy donors. Regarding the study as a whole: As immune exposure information, only CMV serostatus was available. A later analysis found that most CMV-associated TCR beta chains appeared HLA-restricted. TCR beta chain V- and J-gene trimming was linked, in a later analysis, to a missense variant in DCLRE1C.

There are 14 residues in the CDR3. Germline loops: CDR1 SGHDT, CDR2 YYEEEE. Trimming took 0 bases from V and 4 from J, leaving 8 bases between them. It was with 60 Vbeta and 13 Jbeta primers that the PCR ran. Some clones are missing from TCRdb's copy, which holds only in-frame ones; the method was immunoSEQ multiplex PCR. Here the sample spans around 74,000 clones, roughly 74% being singletons. The chain combines TRBV5-6 with TRBJ2-1; possible D gene TRBD1, 6 bases. The sample comprised PBMCs. The TCR comes from a man aged 40-49 years in good health and CMV-seronegative. The chain's CDR3 is CASSLGQDYNEQFF. The CDR3 DNA reads TGTGCCAGCAGCTTGGGACAGGATTACAATGAGCAGTTCTTC.